Below, 30 T cell receptor beta chains from the same sample are listed, as sequenced in a study of T cells after yellow fever vaccination. TCRdb re-derived calls from the 5' RACE reads in MiXCR, one entry per CDR3 protein. Among 200,000 to 300,000 distinct CDR3 sequences listed, about 7% were seen once. Material: CD4+ T cells sorted from PBMCs, obtained 15 days after the yellow fever booster vaccination. The receptors stem from a man aged 30 to 39 who received the YFV17D yellow fever vaccine.

The chain joins TRBV9 to TRBJ2-1; 14 positions match TRBD2. Unmatched junction bases numbered 9, after V lost 6 bases and J lost 10 bases. The germline V gene encodes CDR1 SGDLS and CDR2 YYNGEE. The CDR3 covers 15 residues. The CDR3 sequence is CASTPGLAGAVEQFF. The CDR3 bases are TGTGCCAGCACCCCGGGACTAGCGGGAGCAGTGGAGCAGTTCTTC.

V and J are TRBV6-6 and TRBJ2-7; perhaps TRBD2 as D (7 bases). This CDR3 spans 12 amino acids. Looked up from germline, CDR1 is MNHNY and CDR2 is SVGAGI (reference sequence). The V gene lost 6 bases and the J gene lost 7 bases, with 13 bases spanning the gap. The CDR3 spells CASRYREGEQYF. The CDR3 DNA reads TGTGCCAGCAGGTACAGGGAGGGGGAGCAGTACTTC.

This clonotype was seen ten or more times. The chain combines TRBV20-1 with TRBJ2-3, with a tentative D call TRBD2 (5 bases). The germline V gene encodes CDR1 DFQATT and CDR2 SNEGSKA (reference sequence). The CDR3 extends over 13 amino acids. V was pared by 7 bases and J by 2 bases, with 13 bases between. The DNA of the CDR3 is TGCAGTGTCGCAGCGGACCCCACAGATACGCAGTATTTT. Translated: CSVAADPTDTQYF.

The table lists this clonotype with a few counts. The V gene is TRBV12-3 or TRBV12-4, the J gene TRBJ2-1; D uncertain. This CDR3 comprises 12 residues. Trimming left V 2 bases short and J 10 bases short, with 9 bases between. CDR3 sequence: CASSLKAGEQFF. In DNA, the CDR3 is TGTGCCAGCAGTTTAAAAGCCGGGGAGCAGTTCTTC.

This clonotype occurred many times. The chain recombines TRBV5-6 with TRBJ2-1, with 8 positions matching TRBD2. The CDR3 spans 15 residues. The germline V gene has CDR1 SGHDT and CDR2 YYEEEE. Unmatched junction bases numbered 4, after V lost 1 base and J lost 4 bases. The CDR3 nucleotides are TGTGCCAGCAGCTTGACTGGGACTAGATACAATGAGCAGTTCTTC. It is translated as CASSLTGTRYNEQFF.

V and J are TRBV9 and TRBJ2-3; unclear D gene. The ends were cut back, 3 bases at V and 3 bases at J, with 11 bases in the middle. The CDR3 length is 14 residues. Looked up from germline, CDR1 is SGDLS and CDR2 is YYNGEE. The DNA of the CDR3 is TGTGCCAGCAGCGAAGAGCCATTTACAGATACGCAGTATTTT. Translation: CASSEEPFTDTQYF.

This clonotype was seen only a few times. The chain joins TRBV3-1 to TRBJ1-1; D gene uncertain. CDR3 length: 14 amino acids. Trimming left V 3 bases short and J 4 bases short, with 12 bases between. Germline V CDR1 and CDR2: LGHDT, YNNKEL (reference sequence). DNA for the CDR3: TGTGCCAGCAGCCAGTCTTCGGGGTCCACTGAAGCTTTCTTT. Translation gives CASSQSSGSTEAFF.

V gene TRBV12-3 or TRBV12-4 combines with J gene TRBJ2-1; a possible D gene is TRBD2 (5 bases). This CDR3 is 13 amino acids long. V lost 4 bases to trimming and J lost 7 bases, with 11 bases between them. The CDR3 reads CASSSSGANEQFF. The CDR3 DNA follows: TGTGCCAGCAGTTCCAGCGGCGCGAATGAGCAGTTCTTC.

The sample holds a few counts of this clonotype. The rearrangement uses TRBV7-2 and TRBJ2-7; tentatively, D is TRBD1 (6 bases). This CDR3 contains 15 residues. Germline CDR1 is SGHTA and CDR2 is FQGNSA. Trimming cost V 0 bases and J 2 bases, with 11 bases left between them. The CDR3 is CASSLAQGPTYEQYF. DNA of the CDR3: TGTGCCAGCAGCTTAGCTCAGGGGCCGACCTACGAGCAGTACTTC.

A few counts support this clonotype. The rearrangement joins TRBV10-3 to TRBJ1-5, with D hard to call. The CDR3 runs 12 residues. Germline V lookup: CDR1 ENHRY, CDR2 SYGVKD. V lost 8 bases, J lost 4 bases, and 9 bases lay in between. This chain's CDR3 is CAIGPKNQPQHF. The DNA for the CDR3 is TGTGCCATCGGACCAAAGAATCAGCCCCAGCATTTT.

The chain recombines TRBV7-2 with TRBJ2-1; D is unclear. This CDR3 is 13 amino acids long. The V end was cut by 2 bases, the J end by 10 bases, with 12 bases between. Germline V lookup: CDR1 SGHTA, CDR2 FQGNSA. CDR3 bases: TGTGCCAGCAGCTTAATGCAAGGCAGAGAGCAGTTCTTC. This encodes CASSLMQGREQFF.

The J gene is TRBJ1-3, the V gene TRBV29-1, with D uncertain. From germline, CDR1 is SQVTM and CDR2 ANQGSEA. Trimming stripped 2 bases from V and 3 bases from J, with 8 bases between. The CDR3 totals 13 residues. CDR3: CSVESRFGNTIYF. CDR3 coding DNA: TGCAGCGTTGAAAGCAGATTTGGAAACACCATATATTTT.

The rearrangement joins TRBV9 to TRBJ2-1; tentative D call: TRBD2 (5 bases). Germline loops: CDR1 SGDLS, CDR2 YYNGEE. The CDR3 is made up of 14 amino acids. The V end lost 4 bases, the J end lost 8 bases, and 16 bases lay between the germline ends. CDR3 amino acids: CASSSSLLVYEQFF. Written as DNA, the CDR3 is TGTGCCAGCAGCTCCTCCCTACTAGTATATGAGCAGTTCTTC.

This clonotype showed up just a few times. The chain is built from TRBV24-1 and TRBJ2-5, with TRBD2 matching 11 bases. This CDR3 spans 17 amino acids. J was trimmed by 4 bases and V by 2 bases; bases with no gene match: 8. Germline loops: CDR1 KGHDR, CDR2 SFDVKD. This chain's CDR3 is CATSDSDSGRGGETQYF. CDR3 in DNA: TGTGCCACCAGTGATTCCGATAGCGGGAGGGGAGGAGAGACCCAGTACTTC.

This clonotype showed up just a few times. The chain employs TRBV20-1 and TRBJ1-4; 9 nucleotides align to TRBD1. Germline V gene data show CDR1 as DFQATT and CDR2 as SNEGSKA (reference sequence). With V trimmed by 5 bases and J by 9 bases, 19 bases remained unmatched. The CDR3 is 17 amino acids. CDR3 nucleotide sequence: TGCAGTGCTCTCGACCTCCGCGGGTGGGGACAGGGTCAAAAACTGTTTTTT. It encodes CSALDLRGWGQGQKLFF.

This clonotype was detected many times. CDR3 loop: CASSWGLAGTYNEQFF. CDR3 nucleotide sequence: TGCGCCAGCAGCTGGGGACTAGCGGGTACCTACAATGAGCAGTTCTTC. The chain is built from TRBV5-1 and TRBJ2-1; 12 bases fit TRBD2. The germline V gene encodes CDR1 SGHRS and CDR2 YFSETQ. The CDR3 extends over 16 amino acids. V lost 3 bases and J lost 2; bases outside the gene matches: 3.

This chain links TRBV15 with TRBJ2-5; 11 bases agree with TRBD2. The CDR3 spans 21 residues. With V trimmed by 0 bases and J by 5 bases, 20 bases remained unmatched. Germline V gives CDR1 LNHNV, CDR2 YYDKDF (reference sequence). The CDR3 DNA sequence: TGTGCCACCAGCAGAGATCTCGGGCTAGCGGGAGGCCGGTGGATGGCGGAGACCCAGTACTTC. As protein: CATSRDLGLAGGRWMAETQYF.

This chain uses TRBV7-2 with TRBJ2-1, with D possibly TRBD1 on 5 matching bases. The CDR3 is made up of 15 amino acids. V was cut by 3 bases and J by 7 bases, with 16 bases left in between. CDR1 is SGHTA, CDR2 FQGNSA, per germline. DNA of the CDR3: TGTGCCAGCAGCTTCTCGATAGGGGAATTGAATGAGCAGTTCTTC. Protein product: CASSFSIGELNEQFF. Full variable domain (outside the CDR3, taken from reference TRBV7-2 and TRBJ2-1): GAGVSQSPSNKVTEKGKDVELRCDPISGHTALYWYRQSLGQGLEFLIYFQGNSAPDKSGLPSDRFSAERTGGSVSTLTIQRTQQEDSAVYLCASSFSIGELNEQFFGPGTRLTVL.

This clonotype was detected only a few times. V is TRBV5-1 and J is TRBJ2-1, with 10 bases matching TRBD2. CDR1 is SGHRS and CDR2 is YFSETQ in the germline V gene. CDR3 size: 15 residues. V dropped 6 bases and J dropped 7; count of bases not matched to a gene: 10. The DNA for the CDR3 is TGCGCCAGCACCGGGGCTAGCGGGAGTACGAATGAGCAGTTCTTC. Amino acids: CASTGASGSTNEQFF.

V gene TRBV20-1 combines with J gene TRBJ2-4; TRBD2 matches at 8 bases. Germline V gives CDR1 DFQATT, CDR2 SNEGSKA (reference sequence). The CDR3 is 18 residues long. The junction had 14 bases not matched to a gene; V was cut back by 4 bases and J by 0 bases. CDR3 region: CSAKRSGGATVAKNIQYF. The DNA of the CDR3 is TGCAGTGCTAAGAGATCGGGAGGGGCGACAGTAGCCAAAAACATTCAGTACTTC.

This clonotype occurred a few times. Mismatch with germline at one junction end may stem from a read error. V usage is TRBV10-3 and J usage is TRBJ1-5; 7 bases map to TRBD1. The CDR3 consists of 14 residues. In germline, CDR1 is ENHRY, CDR2 SYGVKD. CDR3 protein: CAIRRQGINHPQHF. CDR3 bases: TGTGCCATCCGGAGACAGGGAATCAATCACCCCCAGCATTTT.

The V gene is TRBV19, the J gene TRBJ1-4; the D gene is possibly TRBD1 (6 bases). CDR1 is LNHDA, CDR2 SQIVND, per germline (reference sequence). The CDR3 extends over 16 amino acids. The V gene lost 4 bases and the J gene lost 4 bases, with 16 bases spanning the gap. The DNA of the CDR3 is TGTGCCAGTAGTACCGGAGGGACATTCTATAATGAAAAACTGTTTTTT. Protein sequence: CASSTGGTFYNEKLFF. The full variable domain, its missing parts supplied by reference TRBV19 and TRBJ1-4, is DGGITQSPKYLFRKEGQNVTLSCEQNLNHDAMYWYRQDPGQGLRLIYYSQIVNDFQKGDIAEGYSVSREKKESFPLTVTSAQKNPTAFYLCASSTGGTFYNEKLFFGSGTQLSVL.

The gene calls are TRBV9 and TRBJ2-3, with D possibly being TRBD1 (6 bases). V lost 4 bases and J lost 2, with 17 bases in between. The CDR3 has 16 amino acids. Germline CDR1 is SGDLS and CDR2 is YYNGEE. The CDR3 protein is CASSPNQGILTDTQYF. In DNA, the CDR3 is TGTGCCAGCAGCCCTAATCAGGGGATCCTCACAGATACGCAGTATTTT. Drawing the rest from reference TRBV9 and TRBJ2-3, the complete variable domain is DSGVTQTPKHLITATGQRVTLRCSPRSGDLSVYWYQQSLDQGLQFLIQYYNGEERAKGNILERFSAQQFPDLHSELNLSSLELGDSALYFCASSPNQGILTDTQYFGPGTRLTVL.

This clonotype was counted a few times. The chain recombines TRBV19 with TRBJ1-1, with no clear D. The CDR3 covers 15 residues. CDR1 and CDR2 (germline): LNHDA, SQIVND (reference sequence). Trimming removed 6 bases from V and 1 base from J, with 15 bases in between. CDR3 DNA: TGTGCCAGTAGCGACCTCTCCCGGACGAACACTGAAGCTTTCTTT. Translating it yields CASSDLSRTNTEAFF.

The gene calls are TRBV6-5 and TRBJ2-2, with D possibly matching TRBD2 (5 bases). Germline loops: CDR1 MNHEY, CDR2 SVGAGI. The CDR3 contains 15 residues. With 2 bases removed from V and 6 bases from J, the gap between germline ends came to 13 bases. CDR3 sequence reads: CASSYTVGIAGELFF. DNA for the CDR3: TGTGCCAGCAGTTACACCGTCGGGATTGCCGGGGAGCTGTTTTTT.

The chain couples TRBV6-2 or TRBV6-3 to TRBJ1-2, with 7 bases identical to TRBD1. The CDR3 has 13 amino acids. Unmatched junction bases numbered 7, after V lost 4 bases and J lost 8 bases. Germline lookup yields CDR1 MNHEY and CDR2 SVGEGT. CDR3 bases: TGTGCCAGCAGTTCGGGACAGTTGGACGGCTACACCTTC. Residues: CASSSGQLDGYTF.

This clonotype was recorded a few times. The genes are TRBV4-1 and TRBJ1-2; D remains ambiguous. V lost 4 bases, J lost 6 bases, and 15 bases lay in between. Germline-derived CDR1 and CDR2 are MGHRA and YSYEKL. The CDR3 has 14 residues. The CDR3 spells CASSPRLGEDGYTF. The CDR3 nucleotides read TGCGCCAGCAGCCCAAGGTTGGGCGAGGATGGCTACACCTTC.

This clonotype was observed many times. The CDR3 here is CSVTSTGELFF. DNA of the CDR3: TGCAGCGTGACTAGTACCGGGGAGCTGTTTTTT. This rearrangement joins TRBV29-1 to TRBJ2-2, with a possible D match to TRBD2 (6 bases). Germline-derived CDR1 and CDR2 are SQVTM and ANQGSEA. CDR3 size: 11 residues. V was clipped by 6 bases and J by 5 bases, with 7 bases between them.

V and J are TRBV7-2 and TRBJ2-3, with D possibly matching TRBD1 (6 bases). CDR3 length: 13 residues. Germline assignment: CDR1 SGHTA and CDR2 FQGNSA. V lost 0 bases, J lost 7 bases, and 8 bases lay in between. The CDR3 bases are TGTGCCAGCAGCTTAGCTGGACAGAATACGCAGTATTTT. This codes for CASSLAGQNTQYF.

This clonotype has just a few counts. The V gene is TRBV20-1, the J gene TRBJ2-1, with D possibly being TRBD1 (6 bases). The V and J ends lost 0 bases and 9 bases respectively, with 24 bases between them. This CDR3 has 17 residues. CDR1 DFQATT and CDR2 SNEGSKA come from the germline V gene (reference sequence). CDR3 region: CSARDYKSGTLLSEQFF. CDR3 nucleotides: TGCAGTGCTAGAGACTACAAATCCGGGACACTATTGAGTGAGCAGTTCTTC.